This TCR beta chain was identified in a study of regulatory T cells in long-lasting Graves disease. This clonotype was detected many times. Both iRepertoire HTBI primers and Arm-PCR of CDR3 regions were used to build the TCR beta libraries. TCRdb processed the multiplex PCR reads anew with MiXCR; each CDR3 protein has one entry. The sample has over 200,000 distinct CDR3 sequences, around 18% seen once. Described time point: newly diagnosed GD, antithyroid drugs for less than 3 months. The TCR library was made from RNA that had been extracted from PBMCs in TRIzol. There are 12 residues in the CDR3. CDR1 SGHRS and CDR2 YFSETQ come from the germline V gene. Trimming took 6 bases from V and 8 from J, leaving 14 bases between them. This sample also appeared in a second study, on T cells in Graves' hyperthyroidism and ophthalmopathy.

The chain combines TRBV5-1 with TRBJ1-2; a possible D gene is TRBD1 (6 bases). The receptor was isolated from a woman aged 25 to 39 with Graves disease. This specimen consisted of peripheral blood mononuclear cells (PBMCs), obtained at new diagnosis, from a patient treated with antithyroid drugs. This CDR3 reads CASNEQGGGYTF. In DNA, the CDR3 is TGCGCCAGCAACGAACAGGGTGGAGGCTACACCTTC.